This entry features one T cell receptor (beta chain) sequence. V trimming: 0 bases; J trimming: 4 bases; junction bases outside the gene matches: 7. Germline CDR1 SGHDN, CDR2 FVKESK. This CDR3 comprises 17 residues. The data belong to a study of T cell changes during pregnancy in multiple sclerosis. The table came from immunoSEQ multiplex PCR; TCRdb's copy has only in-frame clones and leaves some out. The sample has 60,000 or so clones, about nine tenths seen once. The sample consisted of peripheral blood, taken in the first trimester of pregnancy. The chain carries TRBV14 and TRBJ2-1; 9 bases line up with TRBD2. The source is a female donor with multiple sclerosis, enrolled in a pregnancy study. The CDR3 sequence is CASSQEGPSGTYNEQFF. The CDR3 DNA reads TGTGCCAGCAGCCAAGAGGGGCCTAGCGGGACTTACAATGAGCAGTTCTTC. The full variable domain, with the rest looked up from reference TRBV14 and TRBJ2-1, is EAGVTQFPSHSVIEKGQTVTLRCDPISGHDNLYWYRRVMGKEIKFLLHFVKESKQDESGMPNNRFLAERTGGTYSTLKVQPAELEDSGVYFCASSQEGPSGTYNEQFFGPGTRLTVL.